This paragraph reports one T cell receptor beta chain. Its antigen is currently unknown. The sample's time point: sample taken at primary tumor resection. This specimen comes from a study of spatial heterogeneity in lung cancer. General study results and limits: Higher tumor mutation counts went along with higher counts of expanded intratumoral alpha and beta TCRs. Coverage was estimated at around 7% of tumor T cells for alpha chains and roughly 12% for beta chains.

Trimming took 2 bases from V and 8 from J, leaving 15 bases between them. This CDR3 is 15 amino acids long. Germline CDR1 reads MNHNY; CDR2 reads SVGAGI (reference sequence). Single TCR cDNA molecules each had their own unique molecular identifier. TCRdb re-called the 5' RACE reads through MiXCR, storing one row per CDR3 protein. The table lists 20,000 to 25,000 distinct CDR3 sequences, around a sixth of them singletons. Sequences were derived from lung tumor tissue, sampled at surgery. This TCR was recovered from a female donor with early-stage non-small cell lung cancer. The rearrangement uses TRBV6-6 and TRBJ1-4; no clear D. CDR3 DNA: TGTGCCAGCAGTTACGGGGTTGCTGGGGTCGAAAAACTGTTTTTT. It yields the protein CASSYGVAGVEKLFF.